This passage covers 14 T cell receptor beta chains from one sample sequenced in a study of OX40 agonist ivuxolimab in advanced cancers. The repertoire was sequenced with immunoSEQ multiplex PCR; TCRdb's copy has only in-frame clones and lacks some. The profile covers more than 75,000 clones, with about 81% appearing a single time and approximately 6.3% taken by the ten largest. The sample in question was CD4+ or CD8+ T cells sorted from blood, obtained in a trial of the OX40 agonist ivuxolimab. The receptors come from an adult with an advanced solid tumor such as melanoma, head and neck, liver or kidney cancer.

J is TRBJ1-1 and V is TRBV5-4, with unresolved D. The CDR3 loop spans 13 amino acids. Germline V gives CDR1 SGHNT, CDR2 YYREEE (reference sequence). V lost 0 bases and J 3 bases, leaving 6 bases between the germline ends. The CDR3 nucleotides are TGTGCCAGCAGCTTGGCAATGGACACTGAAGCTTTCTTT. Encoded protein: CASSLAMDTEAFF.

This chain uses TRBV4-2 with TRBJ2-5; D possibly corresponds to TRBD2 (7 bases). The DNA end is more similar to TRBJ2-7, so the J call may be wrong. Germline V CDR1 and CDR2: LGHNA, YNFKEQ. The CDR3 spans 14 residues. The CDR3 protein is CASSQGEGAYEQYF. The CDR3 nucleotides are TGTGCCAGCAGCCAAGGGGAGGGGGCCTACGAGCAGTACTTC.

This clone was seen a handful of times. The junction differs from germline at one of its ends, possibly a read error. CDR3 sequence reads: CASSLSAGRTDF. The CDR3 DNA is TGTGCCAGCAGCTTATCGGCCGGACGTACGGACTTC. V is TRBV7-8 and J is TRBJ2-4; D unresolved. Germline CDR1 SGHVS, CDR2 FQNEAQ. The CDR3 is 12 amino acids.

The chain is built from TRBV6-5 and TRBJ2-2; D call uncertain. Trimming cost V 2 bases and J 12 bases, with 4 bases left between them. Germline CDR1 reads MNHEY; CDR2 reads SVGAGI. The CDR3 totals 10 residues. The CDR3 sequence is CASSYPQLFF. In DNA, the CDR3 is TGTGCCAGCAGTTACCCTCAGCTGTTTTTT.

The chain joins TRBV28 to TRBJ2-3; a weak D match, TRBD2 (6 bases). Germline-derived CDR1 and CDR2 are MDHEN and SYDVKM. Deletions cut 3 bases from V and 2 bases from J, with 12 bases between. CDR3 length equals 15 residues. CDR3 amino acids: CASSFQEGSTDTQYF. As DNA, the CDR3 is TGTGCCAGCAGTTTTCAGGAGGGTTCCACAGATACGCAGTATTTT.

Only a few counts were recorded for this clone. The chain combines TRBV11-2 with TRBJ2-2; D gene ambiguous. V lost 1 base, J lost 6 bases, and 15 bases lay in between. Germline CDR1 reads SGHAT; CDR2 reads FQNNGV. This CDR3 comprises 16 residues. The CDR3, as DNA: TGTGCCAGCAGCTTAGTAAGCGTTATCGACGCCGGGGAGCTGTTTTTT. Its protein product is CASSLVSVIDAGELFF.

This clone showed up many times. The chain is built from TRBV7-9 and TRBJ1-2, with D unresolved. From germline, CDR1 is SEHNR and CDR2 FQNEAQ (reference sequence). Trimming removed 5 bases from V and 8 bases from J, with 12 bases in between. The CDR3 consists of 12 residues. The CDR3 DNA reads as TGTGCCAGCAGCCATGAGGTGTCAGGCTACACCTTC. It codes for CASSHEVSGYTF.

The chain combines TRBV23-1 with TRBJ1-3; 11 nucleotides align to TRBD1. TRBV23-1 carries the ORF label, with uncertain function. Trimming at V came to 8 bases and at J to 4 bases, leaving 16 bases not matched to a gene. The CDR3 totals 18 residues. The CDR3 coding sequence is TGCGCCAGCCCTCGCTCGGACAGGGGGCGCAAATACGGAAACACCATATATTTT. Translating it yields CASPRSDRGRKYGNTIYF.

V and J are TRBV2 and TRBJ1-5, with D possibly TRBD1 on 5 matching bases. The germline CDR1 and CDR2 sequences are SNHLY and FYNNEI. The V gene lost 8 bases and the J gene lost 7 bases, with 18 bases spanning the gap. The CDR3 extends over 14 amino acids. As DNA, the CDR3 is TGTGCCAGCGGGTTCGGCCGGGAGGGGCAGCCCCAGCATTTT. Its translation: CASGFGREGQPQHF.

The gene calls are TRBV2 and TRBJ1-2, with D possibly matching TRBD1 (5 bases). The CDR3 consists of 12 residues. CDR1 SNHLY and CDR2 FYNNEI come from the germline V gene. Deletions cut 2 bases from V and 6 bases from J, with 7 bases between. CDR3 in amino acids: CASSERGDGYTF. The CDR3, as DNA: TGTGCCAGCAGTGAACGAGGGGATGGCTACACCTTC.

The V gene is TRBV2, the J gene TRBJ2-3; 10 bases line up with TRBD2. The junction had 8 bases not matched to a gene; V was cut back by 6 bases and J by 2 bases. Germline V gives CDR1 SNHLY, CDR2 FYNNEI. This CDR3 is built from 16 residues. The CDR3 protein is CASSPLSGRNTDTQYF. CDR3 in DNA: TGTGCCAGCAGCCCACTTAGCGGGAGGAACACAGATACGCAGTATTTT.

Here the CDR3 DNA reads TGCGCCAGCAGCTCGGGCTCCGGGACTAGAGTAAGCAATGAGCAGTTCTTC. Residues: CASSSGSGTRVSNEQFF. The chain is built from TRBV5-1 and TRBJ2-1, with 8 bases lining up with TRBD2. The CDR3 spans 17 residues. The germline V gene has CDR1 SGHRS and CDR2 YFSETQ. V gave up 3 bases and J gave up 6 bases; unmatched junction bases: 14. The variable domain in full, completed from reference TRBV5-1 and TRBJ2-1, reads KAGVTQTPRYLIKTRGQQVTLSCSPISGHRSVSWYQQTPGQGLQFLFEYFSETQRNKGNFPGRFSGRQFSNSRSEMNVSTLELGDSALYLCASSSGSGTRVSNEQFFGPGTRLTVL.

A few counts support this clone. The gene calls are TRBV19 and TRBJ2-7; the match to TRBD1 covers 7 bases. The V segment lost 6 bases and the J segment 3 bases; nucleotides outside the gene matches: 5. This CDR3 is built from 13 residues. The V gene's germline CDR1 is LNHDA and CDR2 SQIVND (reference sequence). The CDR3: CASRRGQNYEQYF. CDR3 nucleotide sequence: TGTGCCAGTAGGAGGGGACAGAACTACGAGCAGTACTTC.

V and J are TRBV19 and TRBJ1-2; possible D gene TRBD1, 5 bases. The V gene's germline CDR1 is LNHDA and CDR2 SQIVND (reference sequence). Trimming shortened V by 9 bases and J by 8 bases, and 22 bases separated the two germline ends. The CDR3 is 14 amino acids. CDR3 in DNA: TGTGCCAGCCAGCTAGGGCTATGGGGACGCGGCTACACCTTC. Translated: CASQLGLWGRGYTF.